These 30 T cell receptor beta chains share one sample of origin, sequenced in a study of regulatory T cells in long-lasting Graves disease. Time point noted: persistent/refractory GD, antithyroid drugs over 5 years with positive TRAb. There was RNA extracted from PBMCs, and the TCR library was made from it. Combining iRepertoire HTBI primers with Arm-PCR of CDR3 regions, the authors built TCR beta libraries. TCRdb processed the multiplex PCR reads anew with MiXCR; each CDR3 protein has one entry. The sample gives a few hundred thousand distinct CDR3 sequences, around 23% of which show up once; 25% to 35% is in the top ten. The sequencing here drew on peripheral blood mononuclear cells (PBMCs), taken when the disease was refractory, from a patient treated with antithyroid drugs. The source of these receptors is a woman in her thirties or forties with Graves disease.

The chain uses TRBV11-2 and TRBJ2-4, with D maybe TRBD2 (5 bases). This CDR3 is built from 16 residues. Germline V gene lookup returns CDR1 SGHAT and CDR2 FQNNGV. Trimming took off 4 bases at V and 5 bases at J, with 18 bases between the two ends. The CDR3 bases are TGTGCCAGCAGCTCTTTTAAGGGCGAAGCGGAAAACATTCAGTACTTC. Residues: CASSSFKGEAENIQYF.

This clonotype turned up a few times. This chain links TRBV20-1 with TRBJ1-1; D unresolved. V gave up 0 bases and J gave up 2 bases, with 1 base separating them. The CDR3 sequence is 11 residues long. Germline-derived CDR1 and CDR2 are DFQATT and SNEGSKA (reference sequence). The CDR3 coding sequence is TGCAGTGCTAGAGATAACACTGAAGCTTTCTTT. Translation gives CSARDNTEAFF.

This rearrangement joins TRBV15 to TRBJ2-6, with D uncertain. This CDR3 is 15 amino acids long. V was trimmed by 1 base and J by 0 bases, leaving 4 bases between them. Germline lookup yields CDR1 LNHNV and CDR2 YYDKDF (reference sequence). The CDR3 loop reads CATSRVNSGANVLTF. The CDR3 DNA is TGTGCCACCAGCAGAGTGAACTCTGGGGCCAACGTCCTGACTTTC.

There are many counts of this clonotype. This chain uses TRBV11-2 with TRBJ2-2, with D unresolved. The CDR3 sequence is 15 residues long. The V and J ends lost 3 bases and 0 bases respectively, with 8 bases between them. The V gene's germline CDR1 is SGHAT and CDR2 FQNNGV. This CDR3 is CASSFNGANTGELFF. For the CDR3, the DNA is TGTGCCAGCAGCTTTAACGGCGCGAACACCGGGGAGCTGTTTTTT.

Turning to this clonotype: This may arise from a read error, as a much more abundant clone is one base away. This rearrangement joins TRBV2 to TRBJ2-3; a possible D gene is TRBD2 (6 bases). CDR1 SNHLY and CDR2 FYNNEI come from the germline V gene. This CDR3 contains 14 residues. The CDR3 coding sequence is TGTGCCAACAGTGAAGGGGCGGGAATGGATACGCAGTATTTT. Residues: CANSEGAGMDTQYF. The whole variable domain, filled in from reference TRBV2 and TRBJ2-3, reads EPEVTQTPSHQVTQMGQEVILRCVPISNHLYFYWYRQILGQKVEFLVSFYNNEISEKSEIFDDQFSVERPDGSNFTLKIRSTKLEDSAMYFCANSEGAGMDTQYFGPGTRLTVL.

This clonotype has a handful of counts. The chain couples TRBV5-1 to TRBJ2-1, with D perhaps matching TRBD2 (6 bases). Germline V gene sequence: CDR1 SGHRS, CDR2 YFSETQ. The CDR3 runs 16 residues. V lost 1 base, J lost 3 bases, and 14 bases lay in between. The CDR3 region has the DNA TGCGCCAGCAGCTTGCGCGCTAGCGACCACTACAATGAGCAGTTCTTC. Protein sequence: CASSLRASDHYNEQFF.

This clonotype was counted ten times or more. A read error may account for a junction end that differs from germline. The gene calls are TRBV11-2 and TRBJ2-7; D is unresolved. Per the germline V gene, CDR1 is SGHAT and CDR2 is FQNNGV. This CDR3 is 13 amino acids long. DNA of the CDR3: TGTGCCAGCAGCTTAGTAGGGTTTGGCGAGCAGTACTTT. This sequence encodes CASSLVGFGEQYF. The full variable domain, in which reference TRBV11-2 and TRBJ2-7 provide the parts outside the CDR3, is EAGVAQSPRYKIIEKRQSVAFWCNPISGHATLYWYQQILGQGPKLLIQFQNNGVVDDSQLPKDRFSAERLKGVDSTLKIQPAKLEDSAVYLCASSLVGFGEQYFGPGTRLTVT.

This clonotype was observed a handful of times. A read error may account for a junction end that differs from germline. V usage is TRBV12-3 or TRBV12-4 and J usage is TRBJ2-7, with D hard to call. The CDR3 is 9 residues long. The DNA for the CDR3 is TGTGCCAGCAGTTTGATCGGTTTCTTC. Residues: CASSLIGFF.

Points on this clonotype: The junction departs from germline at one end; a sequencing error may be responsible. The chain couples TRBV2 to TRBJ2-4; TRBD1 matches 9 bases. This CDR3 spans 15 amino acids. Germline assignment: CDR1 SNHLY and CDR2 FYNNEI. The CDR3 DNA reads TGTGCCGGCAGTGGCTTAACAGGGGGCGCCGGCATCCAGTACTTC. Residues: CAGSGLTGGAGIQYF.

The chain has TRBV28 and TRBJ2-7, with a tentative D call TRBD1 (5 bases). Germline loops: CDR1 MDHEN, CDR2 SYDVKM. With 6 bases removed from V and 5 bases from J, the gap between germline ends came to 17 bases. The CDR3 length is 14 residues. The CDR3 reads CASSTSGKGDEQYF. The CDR3 DNA is TGTGCCAGCAGCACTTCAGGGAAAGGGGACGAGCAGTACTTC.

The V and J genes are TRBV13 and TRBJ2-7, with 9 bases aligning to TRBD1. V dropped 4 bases and J dropped 7; count of bases not matched to a gene: 8. The V gene's germline CDR1 is PRHDT and CDR2 FYEKMQ (reference sequence). CDR3 size: 14 residues. Here the CDR3 reads CASSYRDRESEQYF. The CDR3 coding sequence is TGTGCCAGCAGCTACCGGGACAGGGAGAGTGAGCAGTACTTC.

The gene calls are TRBV6-5 and TRBJ2-1, with D unclear. This CDR3 comprises 13 residues. Germline CDR1 is MNHEY and CDR2 is SVGAGI. The V and J ends lost 2 bases and 10 bases respectively, with 12 bases between them. CDR3 loop: CASSYPPGREQFF. The CDR3, as DNA: TGTGCCAGCAGTTACCCGCCCGGACGGGAGCAGTTCTTC.

The chain combines TRBV4-1 with TRBJ1-4; D is unclear. The CDR3 runs to 16 residues. V was cut by 4 bases and J by 5 bases, with 17 bases left in between. The V gene's germline CDR1 is MGHRA and CDR2 YSYEKL. DNA of the CDR3: TGCGCCAGCAGCCCTACCATCAGTTCCGTAAATGAAAAACTGTTTTTT. Protein sequence: CASSPTISSVNEKLFF.

The CDR3 loop is CASSATRGGSGELFF. The CDR3 DNA reads TGTGCCAGCAGTGCGACACGGGGGGGGTCCGGGGAGCTGTTTTTT. This sequence joins TRBV6-1 and TRBJ2-2; 8 nucleotides match TRBD2. Germline-derived CDR1 and CDR2 are MNHNS and SASEGT. With V trimmed by 4 bases and J by 6 bases, 7 bases remained unmatched. The CDR3 spans 15 residues.

This clonotype turned up a few times. The chain carries TRBV12-3 or TRBV12-4 and TRBJ1-6, with TRBD1 matching 7 bases. With V trimmed by 3 bases and J by 5 bases, 10 bases remained unmatched. The CDR3 spans 17 residues. This CDR3 is CASSFKGDSKNNSPLHF. DNA of the CDR3: TGTGCCAGCAGTTTCAAAGGGGACAGCAAGAATAATTCACCCCTCCACTTT.

This clonotype was counted many times. J is TRBJ1-3 and V is TRBV15; D gene unclear. Per the germline V gene, CDR1 is LNHNV and CDR2 is YYDKDF (reference sequence). The CDR3 spans 13 residues. V gave up 3 bases and J gave up 2 bases, with 5 bases separating them. CDR3 sequence: CATSSLAGNTIYF. In DNA, the CDR3 is TGTGCCACCAGCAGTCTTGCTGGAAACACCATATATTTT.

This clonotype was found many times. V usage is TRBV6-5 and J usage is TRBJ1-3; 9 nucleotides align to TRBD1. The ends lost 0 bases at V and 4 bases at J; junction bases unmatched: 13. The length of the CDR3 is 19 residues. The germline gives CDR1 MNHEY, CDR2 SVGAGI. The CDR3 DNA is TGTGCCAGCAGTTACTCGCGATGGCAGGGGACAGGGAAGGGAAACACCATATATTTT. This sequence encodes CASSYSRWQGTGKGNTIYF.

This clonotype was detected ten times or more. The V and J genes are TRBV25-1 and TRBJ1-2; the match to TRBD1 covers 7 bases. The V gene end was trimmed by 5 bases and the J gene end by 7 bases; junction bases not matched to a gene: 4. The CDR3 runs 12 residues. Per the germline V gene, CDR1 is MGHDK and CDR2 is SYGVNS. CDR3 coding DNA: TGTGCCAGCAGTCCACAGGGGTTTGGCTACACCTTC. Its protein product is CASSPQGFGYTF.

This clonotype was recorded a few times. The chain employs TRBV7-9 and TRBJ2-5; D tentatively reads TRBD1 or TRBD2 (5 bases each). The CDR3 runs 15 residues. Germline V lookup: CDR1 SEHNR, CDR2 FQNEAQ (reference sequence). V dropped 6 bases and J dropped 0 bases, with 14 bases sitting between them. The CDR3 coding sequence is TGTGCCAGCAGGTTCGCCGGGACCTACCAAGAGACCCAGTACTTC. Translated: CASRFAGTYQETQYF.

About this clonotype itself: Sequence at one end of the junction differs from germline and may be a read error. The chain couples TRBV5-1 to TRBJ1-1, with 7 bases aligning to TRBD1. Germline V gives CDR1 SGHRS, CDR2 YFSETQ. This CDR3 comprises 15 residues. The CDR3 loop is CAGSPGEGAGTEAFF. The CDR3 DNA sequence: TGCGCCGGCAGCCCGGGTGAGGGGGCGGGCACTGAAGCTTTCTTT.

This chain uses TRBV20-1 with TRBJ2-2; D ambiguous. The CDR3 is 14 amino acids. Germline lookup yields CDR1 DFQATT and CDR2 SNEGSKA (reference sequence). V was pared by 7 bases and J by 1 base, with 13 bases between. The DNA for the CDR3 is TGCAGTGTTAATCTCCACCGGAACACCGGGGAGCTGTTTTTT. Its protein is CSVNLHRNTGELFF.

The CDR3 DNA reads as TGTGCCAGCAGTGAAGCGCTCATTTCCGGGACGAACACCGGGGAGCTGTTTTTT. This encodes CASSEALISGTNTGELFF. This sequence joins TRBV6-1 and TRBJ2-2; D may be TRBD2 (5 bases). V was pared by 0 bases and J by 0 bases, with 14 bases between. This CDR3 contains 18 residues. Germline values: CDR1 MNHNS, CDR2 SASEGT.

This clonotype was observed many times. This chain connects TRBV12-3 or TRBV12-4 to TRBJ2-2, with D hard to call. This CDR3 is 11 amino acids long. V lost 7 bases and J lost 7, with 7 bases in between. The CDR3 region has the DNA TGTGCCAGCAAAGACCGCGGGGAGCTGTTTTTT. It is translated as CASKDRGELFF.

This clonotype occurred a few times. The chain links TRBV28 to TRBJ2-2; maybe TRBD1 (6 bases). Germline assignment: CDR1 MDHEN and CDR2 SYDVKM. Deletions cut 2 bases from V and 5 bases from J, with 24 bases between. There are 19 residues in the CDR3. The DNA of the CDR3 is TGTGCCAGCAGTTTAATATTACCACCGGGACAAGAGAGGACCGGGGAGCTGTTTTTT. This codes for CASSLILPPGQERTGELFF.

The table lists this clonotype with many counts. The chain combines TRBV6-5 with TRBJ1-1; 8 bases align to TRBD1. V shed 6 bases and J 5 bases; nucleotides not matched to a gene: 11. There are 15 residues in the CDR3. CDR1 MNHEY and CDR2 SVGAGI come from the germline V gene. This CDR3 reads CASSYGAQGATEAFF. The CDR3 bases are TGTGCCAGCAGCTACGGGGCGCAGGGGGCGACTGAAGCTTTCTTT.

This clonotype showed up just a few times. The chain joins TRBV9 to TRBJ2-5; 8 bases map to TRBD2. CDR1 and CDR2 from the germline V gene are SGDLS and YYNGEE. V lost 0 bases to trimming and J lost 3 bases; unmatched junction nucleotides: 4. The CDR3 length is 15 residues. This CDR3 is CASSVVPAGEETQYF. CDR3 nucleotides: TGTGCCAGCAGCGTAGTCCCAGCGGGAGAAGAGACCCAGTACTTC.

This clonotype was seen many times. This chain uses TRBV2 with TRBJ1-1; the D gene is possibly TRBD1 (5 bases). The V and J ends lost 8 bases and 3 bases respectively, with 16 bases between them. Germline CDR1 and CDR2: SNHLY and FYNNEI. The CDR3 loop spans 14 amino acids. The CDR3 reads CASLPFWGDTEAFF. The CDR3 DNA reads as TGTGCCAGCCTACCCTTCTGGGGGGACACTGAAGCTTTCTTT.

This clonotype has just a few counts. The chain is built from TRBV28 and TRBJ2-7, with TRBD2 as a possible D gene (6 bases). V lost 8 bases to trimming and J lost 9 bases, with 26 bases between them. The CDR3 runs 15 residues. Germline loops: CDR1 MDHEN, CDR2 SYDVKM. CDR3 bases: TGTGCCAGCTCACCCTTCCGGGAGCCGGTACGTCGGCAGTACTTC. Encoded protein: CASSPFREPVRRQYF.

This chain joins TRBV5-6 and TRBJ2-4, with 7 bases that match TRBD2. Germline V gene lookup returns CDR1 SGHDT and CDR2 YYEEEE. The CDR3 runs to 18 residues. The J segment lost 0 bases and the V segment lost 0 bases, leaving 9 bases of the junction unmatched. The CDR3 sequence: CASSLALAERGAKNIQYF. In nucleotides, the CDR3 is TGTGCCAGCAGCTTGGCCCTAGCGGAGAGAGGAGCCAAAAACATTCAGTACTTC.

In its sample, this clonotype was seen many times. This sequence joins TRBV6-1 and TRBJ2-5; 7 nucleotides align to TRBD1. J gave up 2 bases and V 8 bases, and 17 bases lay outside the gene matches. CDR1 and CDR2 from the germline V gene are MNHNS and SASEGT. There are 17 residues in the CDR3. Here the CDR3 DNA reads TGTGCCAGCGACCCAAACAGGGGCTGGGCCCGTCAAGAGACCCAGTACTTC. Amino acid sequence: CASDPNRGWARQETQYF.